This T cell receptor (beta chain) was identified during a study of cytomegalovirus exposure and HLA in healthy donors. PCR used 60 Vbeta primers and 13 Jbeta primers. Method: immunoSEQ multiplex PCR; TCRdb's copy keeps in-frame clones and lacks some. The top ten clones hold 4.5% to 5.5% of a sample with around 180,000 clones, roughly four fifths of them seen once. Germline V CDR1 and CDR2: MNHNY, SVGAGI (reference sequence). The trim removed 0 bases at V and 4 bases at J, leaving 5 bases unmatched. This CDR3 is 15 amino acids long. This receptor was identified in a girl between 10 and 17 years old in good health and CMV-seropositive. Sequencing input: PBMCs. The chain combines TRBV6-6 with TRBJ1-1; 7 bases are shared with TRBD1. In nucleotides, the CDR3 is TGTGCCAGCAGTTACTCAGGGGGCGTTGTCACTGAAGCTTTCTTT. As protein: CASSYSGGVVTEAFF.